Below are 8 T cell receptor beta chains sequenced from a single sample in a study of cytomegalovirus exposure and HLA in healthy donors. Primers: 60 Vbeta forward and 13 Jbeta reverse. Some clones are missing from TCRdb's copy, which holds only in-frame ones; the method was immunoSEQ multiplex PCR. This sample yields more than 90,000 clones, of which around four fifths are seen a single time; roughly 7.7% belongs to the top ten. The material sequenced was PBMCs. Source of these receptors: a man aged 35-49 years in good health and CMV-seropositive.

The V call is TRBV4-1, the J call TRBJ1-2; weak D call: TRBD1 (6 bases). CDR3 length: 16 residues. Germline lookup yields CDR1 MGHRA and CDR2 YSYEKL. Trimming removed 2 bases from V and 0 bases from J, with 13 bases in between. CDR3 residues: CASSQPGQPANYGYTF. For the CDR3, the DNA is TGCGCCAGCAGCCAACCAGGACAGCCTGCTAACTATGGCTACACCTTC.

CDR3 nucleotide sequence: TGCGCCAGCAGTGATCCGGGACAGGGGGACAATGAGCAGTTCTTC. Residues: CASSDPGQGDNEQFF. The V and J genes are TRBV10-1 and TRBJ2-1; TRBD1 aligns across 11 bases. The germline V gene has CDR1 WNHNN and CDR2 SYGVQD (reference sequence). The CDR3 is 15 amino acids. The trim removed 3 bases at V and 5 bases at J, leaving 3 bases unmatched.

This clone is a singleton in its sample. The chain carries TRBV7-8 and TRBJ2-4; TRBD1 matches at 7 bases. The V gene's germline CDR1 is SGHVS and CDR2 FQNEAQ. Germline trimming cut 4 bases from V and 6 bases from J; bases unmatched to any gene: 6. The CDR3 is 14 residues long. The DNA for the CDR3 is TGTGCCAGCAGCTCGAGGGACAGACTAAACATTCAGTACTTC. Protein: CASSSRDRLNIQYF.

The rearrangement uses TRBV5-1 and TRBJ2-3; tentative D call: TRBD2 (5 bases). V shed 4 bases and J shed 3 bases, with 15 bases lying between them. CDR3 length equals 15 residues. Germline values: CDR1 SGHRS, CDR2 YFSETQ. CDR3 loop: CASSPDSFRTDTQYF. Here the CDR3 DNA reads TGCGCCAGCAGCCCGGACTCGTTTAGGACAGATACGCAGTATTTT.

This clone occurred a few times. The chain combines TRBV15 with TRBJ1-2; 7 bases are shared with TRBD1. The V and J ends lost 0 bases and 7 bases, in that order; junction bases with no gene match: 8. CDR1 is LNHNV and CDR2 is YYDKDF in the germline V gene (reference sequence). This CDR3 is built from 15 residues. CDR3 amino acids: CATSRDGQGDAGYTF. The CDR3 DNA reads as TGTGCCACCAGCAGAGATGGGCAGGGGGACGCTGGCTACACCTTC.

Here the CDR3 reads CASKPTRTDTQYF. For the CDR3, the DNA is TGTGCCAGCAAGCCTACCCGCACAGATACGCAGTATTTT. The rearrangement links TRBV7-9 to TRBJ2-3; D unclear. Trimming stripped 7 bases from V and 1 base from J, with 9 bases between. Germline assignment: CDR1 SEHNR and CDR2 FQNEAQ (reference sequence). This CDR3 is 13 amino acids long.

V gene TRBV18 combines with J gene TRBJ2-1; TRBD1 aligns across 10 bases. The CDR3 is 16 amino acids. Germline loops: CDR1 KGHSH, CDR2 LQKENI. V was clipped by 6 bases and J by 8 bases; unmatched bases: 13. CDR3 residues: CASSRNRDRGSYEQFF. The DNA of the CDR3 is TGTGCCAGCTCCCGGAACCGGGACAGGGGTTCCTATGAGCAGTTCTTC.

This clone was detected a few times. The CDR3 sequence is CASMSGLEAANEQFF. The CDR3 DNA reads TGTGCCAGCATGAGCGGCCTAGAAGCGGCCAATGAGCAGTTCTTC. The genes are TRBV27 and TRBJ2-1; D may be TRBD2 (5 bases). The CDR3 extends over 15 amino acids. Germline CDR1 is MNHEY and CDR2 is SMNVEV (reference sequence). Trimming removed 7 bases at V and 6 bases at J, with 19 bases between.